Below, 10 T cell receptor beta chains from the same sample are listed, as sequenced in a study of shared clonotypes between healthy human individuals (dated by TCRdb to the early 2020s). The library came from the immunoSEQ multiplex PCR assay. The source is immuneACCESS, and TCRdb retained only in-frame sequences with V and J called. Part of the clones is not carried over; for the studies checked, unresolved V genes explain less than half of this, and the remainder is unexplained. Across this sample there are about 2.4 million clones, with roughly 92% seen only once. The ten largest clones take up more than 0.12% of the sample. The material sequenced was naive CD4+ T cells sorted from blood. The cell subset or site label, read with the paper, signifies: CD45RA+ positively selected. The source of these receptors is a man between 18 and 35 years old in good health.

The J gene is TRBJ2-3, the V gene TRBV30, with 7 bases aligning to TRBD2. V shed 5 bases and J 1 base; nucleotides not matched to a gene: 9. The germline gives CDR1 GTSNPN, CDR2 SVGIG (reference sequence). The CDR3 contains 15 residues. CDR3 DNA: TGTGCCTGGGGTACTAGCGCCCCCGGCACAGATACGCAGTATTTT. It encodes CAWGTSAPGTDTQYF.

The chain carries TRBV25-1 and TRBJ2-3, with D unclear. The CDR3 is made up of 15 amino acids. The germline CDR1 and CDR2 sequences are MGHDK and SYGVNS. V was cut by 2 bases and J by 3 bases, with 12 bases left in between. The CDR3 nucleotides are TGTGCCAGCAGTGAACTCGGCACGGATACAGATACGCAGTATTTT. Amino acid sequence: CASSELGTDTDTQYF.

This chain connects TRBV30 to TRBJ2-3; 8 nucleotides agree with TRBD1. CDR1 and CDR2 (germline): GTSNPN, SVGIG (reference sequence). The J segment lost 5 bases and the V segment lost 3 bases, leaving 7 bases of the junction unmatched. This CDR3 contains 14 residues. The CDR3 loop is CAWRNGRGQDTQYF. The CDR3, as DNA: TGTGCCTGGAGAAATGGCAGGGGGCAAGATACGCAGTATTTT.

The gene calls are TRBV5-1 and TRBJ2-4; no firm D call. CDR1 and CDR2 from the germline V gene are SGHRS and YFSETQ. There are 15 residues in the CDR3. Trimming took off 0 bases at V and 6 bases at J, with 13 bases between the two ends. The CDR3 region is CASSLAGRQLNIQYF. The CDR3 DNA reads TGCGCCAGCAGCTTGGCTGGTCGGCAATTAAACATTCAGTACTTC.

With respect to this clone: The same CDR3 can be traced to other DNA sequences in this sample. The chain has TRBV10-3 and TRBJ2-7; 8 bases fit TRBD2. With V trimmed by 2 bases and J by 2 bases, 5 bases remained unmatched. The CDR3 covers 15 residues. CDR1 is ENHRY, CDR2 SYGVKD, per germline. This CDR3 is CAISEGTSGPYEQYF. CDR3 nucleotides: TGTGCCATCAGTGAGGGCACTAGCGGACCCTACGAGCAGTACTTC.

The gene calls are TRBV4-2 and TRBJ1-3; D is perhaps TRBD1 (6 bases). The V gene lost 0 bases and the J gene lost 6 bases, with 15 bases spanning the gap. This CDR3 has 16 amino acids. Germline V gene sequence: CDR1 LGHNA, CDR2 YNFKEQ. CDR3: CASSQDHRGQLNTIYF. DNA for the CDR3: TGTGCCAGCAGCCAAGATCACCGGGGGCAATTAAACACCATATATTTT.

On this clone itself: This sample includes further DNA sequences coding for the same CDR3. The chain joins TRBV7-2 to TRBJ2-5, with 12 bases fitting TRBD2. V dropped 1 base and J dropped 5; count of bases not matched to a gene: 8. The CDR3 has 17 residues. CDR1 is SGHTA, CDR2 FQGNSA, per germline. CDR3 loop: CASSLVASGRARETQYF. DNA of the CDR3: TGTGCCAGCAGCTTAGTGGCTAGCGGGAGGGCCAGGGAGACCCAGTACTTC.

V gene TRBV28 combines with J gene TRBJ1-5; no firm D call. Trimming pared 2 bases from V and 3 bases from J, leaving 14 bases between. Per the germline V gene, CDR1 is MDHEN and CDR2 is SYDVKM. This CDR3 is built from 16 residues. CDR3 DNA sequence: TGTGCCAGCAGTTTAACGGTGCGGCTAGTCAATCAGCCCCAGCATTTT. Protein product: CASSLTVRLVNQPQHF.

The chain employs TRBV29-1 and TRBJ2-2; D is possibly TRBD2 (5 bases). Germline CDR1 reads SQVTM; CDR2 reads ANQGSEA. V was trimmed by 6 bases and J by 8 bases, leaving 10 bases between them. The CDR3 contains 11 residues. The CDR3 protein is CSVAPGGELFF. The DNA for the CDR3 is TGCAGCGTGGCCCCGGGAGGGGAGCTGTTTTTT.

To note about this clone: The same CDR3 can be traced to other DNA sequences in this sample. The chain couples TRBV7-9 to TRBJ2-1, with D perhaps matching TRBD2 (7 bases). V lost 5 bases, J lost 5 bases, and 13 bases lay in between. The CDR3 contains 14 residues. Per the germline V gene, CDR1 is SEHNR and CDR2 is FQNEAQ (reference sequence). The CDR3, as DNA: TGTGCCAGCAGCCAGGGGCTAGCGGACAATGAGCAGTTCTTC. As protein: CASSQGLADNEQFF.